This entry concerns a single TCR beta chain. Its target is unknown. These data belong to a study of Tregs in tolerant kidney transplant recipients. Study-wide results and limits: For some patients, primers changed over time, blocking nucleotide-level comparison. No direct test of biological reproducibility was done here.

Trimming removed 0 bases at V and 0 bases at J, with 8 bases between. The length of the CDR3 is 15 residues. CDR1 is LGHNA, CDR2 YSLEER, per germline. Libraries were prepared by immunoSEQ multiplex PCR; TCRdb keeps only in-frame clonotypes and omits some of them. This sample has nearly 95,000 clones, with 90% to 95% found just once. CD4+CD25+CD127- Tregs, CD4+CD25- non-Tregs, CD4 and CD8 cells were sorted. Here the sequenced sample was CD4+ T cells from blood, taken before the transplant. The gene calls are TRBV4-3 and TRBJ1-1; D remains unclear. The receptor comes from a human donor who received a combined kidney and bone marrow transplant. The CDR3 DNA reads TGCGCCAGCAGCCAAGATCCGGGAATGAACACTGAAGCTTTCTTT. Translating it yields CASSQDPGMNTEAFF.